This T cell receptor beta chain emerged from a study of T-cell memory formation after mild COVID-19. The V end was cut by 0 bases, the J end by 2 bases, with 8 bases between. The V gene's germline CDR1 is SGHRS and CDR2 YFSETQ. The CDR3 has 15 residues. Findings of the study overall: Second-wave clones peaking on day 37 lacked confirmed SARS-CoV-2 specificity. The finding that pre-infection memory included some responding clones suggested that cross-reactive memory joined. Of the contracting clones, CD4+ ones lay mainly in CM and EM, and CD8+ ones in EMRA.

Points on this clonotype: Its antigen is undetermined.

It was 5'RACE with constant-segment primers that produced the TCR alpha and TCR beta cDNA libraries, which carried sample barcodes and UMIs. One entry per CDR3 protein results from TCRdb running MiXCR on the 5' RACE reads. Of a few hundred thousand distinct CDR3 sequences in the sample, about 23% were seen once. The J gene is TRBJ2-2, the V gene TRBV5-1; D uncertain. The TCR was taken from an adult woman who had mild COVID-19 (a few samples of this study predate the infection). Cell type and time point are not known. The sequenced material came from PBMCs or a T cell subset sorted from them (not recorded which). The CDR3 reads CASSLEGFNTGELFF. The CDR3, as DNA: TGCGCCAGCAGCTTGGAAGGATTTAACACCGGGGAGCTGTTTTTT.